These T cell receptor beta chains were read from a single sample in a study of blood T cell repertoires in COVID-19. The data were produced by immunoSEQ multiplex PCR, yet TCRdb's version contains in-frame clones alone and is incomplete. Of 90,000 to 150,000 clones in the sample, 79% were seen once. The sample consisted of peripheral blood. The receptors derive from a woman older than 75 with acute or convalescent COVID-19. Both conserved end residues are part of each CDR3. D genes are given only for firm matches. Clone size is not always given. Where it is, it says once, few, many or a class for expanded clones.

CDR3 DNA: TGCGCCAGCAGCCAAGATCAGGTTGCAGGAAACACCATATATTTT
CDR3 protein: CASSQDQVAGNTIYF
D gene: -
J gene: TRBJ1-3
clone size: -
V gene: TRBV4-1

CDR3 DNA: TGCGCCAGCAGCCAAGATACGGACGGGACTAGAAATGAGCAGTTCTTC
CDR3 protein: CASSQDTDGTRNEQFF
D gene: TRBD2
J gene: TRBJ2-1
clone size: once
V gene: TRBV4-3

CDR3 DNA: TGTGCCAGCTCCGGAGACAGTCTCCGAAACACCATATATTTT
CDR3 protein: CASSGDSLRNTIYF
D gene: -
J gene: TRBJ1-3
clone size: few
V gene: TRBV9

CDR3 DNA: TGTGCCAGCAGCTGGGGGGGGACTACAGAGACCCAGTACTTC
CDR3 protein: CASSWGGTTETQYF
D gene: TRBD2
J gene: TRBJ2-5
clone size: -
V gene: TRBV7-9

CDR3 DNA: TGTGCCAGCAGCCCCGGGCGAGGAGGCGATCAGCCCCAGCATTTT
CDR3 protein: CASSPGRGGDQPQHF
D gene: -
J gene: TRBJ1-5
clone size: -
V gene: TRBV3-1/TRBV3-2

CDR3 DNA: TGTGCCAGCAGCTCGAGGGGGCCCGGGACAGGTTTGTACGAGCAGTACTTC
CDR3 protein: CASSSRGPGTGLYEQYF
D gene: TRBD1
J gene: TRBJ2-7
clone size: -
V gene: TRBV7-2

CDR3 DNA: TGTGCCACCAGTGATTATGGGAGGGCGGAAGCCTCCTACAATGAGCAGTTCTTC
CDR3 protein: CATSDYGRAEASYNEQFF
D gene: TRBD2
J gene: TRBJ2-1
clone size: -
V gene: TRBV24-1

CDR3 DNA: TGTGCCAGCAGCTTATCCCCAGATAGCAATCAGCCCCAGCATTTT
CDR3 protein: CASSLSPDSNQPQHF
D gene: -
J gene: TRBJ1-5
clone size: -
V gene: TRBV13

CDR3 DNA: TGTGCCTGGAGTGCAGGGGGCGAGCAGTACTTC
CDR3 protein: CAWSAGGEQYF
D gene: TRBD1
J gene: TRBJ2-7
clone size: -
V gene: TRBV30

CDR3 DNA: TGTGCCAGCAGCCTTCATCATACAGGGACCGGGGAGCTGTTTTTT
CDR3 protein: CASSLHHTGTGELFF
D gene: -
J gene: TRBJ2-2
clone size: -
V gene: TRBV3-1/TRBV3-2

CDR3 DNA: TGTGCCAGCTCACCTCGGGGGGTGGACACTGAAGCTTTCTTT
CDR3 protein: CASSPRGVDTEAFF
D gene: -
J gene: TRBJ1-1
clone size: -
V gene: TRBV18

CDR3 DNA: TGTGCCAGCTCGTGGGGCCAGGGTCAGACTAGCGACCACTTGCAGTACTTC
CDR3 protein: CASSWGQGQTSDHLQYF
D gene: TRBD2
J gene: TRBJ2-7
clone size: few
V gene: TRBV18

CDR3 DNA: TGTGCCAGCAGGGGGGGAACAGGGGGCGGTCAGCCCCAGCATTTT
CDR3 protein: CASRGGTGGGQPQHF
D gene: TRBD1
J gene: TRBJ1-5
clone size: -
V gene: TRBV2

CDR3 DNA: TGTGCCAGCAGCCAAGGTCGACAGGGGCCCGTTCCCTACGAGCAGTACTTC
CDR3 protein: CASSQGRQGPVPYEQYF
D gene: TRBD1
J gene: TRBJ2-7
clone size: few
V gene: TRBV4-2

CDR3 DNA: TGTGCCAGCAGCCCTGGGACTCCGACCACAGATACGCAGTATTTT
CDR3 protein: CASSPGTPTTDTQYF
D gene: -
J gene: TRBJ2-3
clone size: -
V gene: TRBV7-2

CDR3 DNA: TGTGCCAGCTCCGAGGACAGGGGAGACTATGGCTACACCTTC
CDR3 protein: CASSEDRGDYGYTF
D gene: TRBD1
J gene: TRBJ1-2
clone size: -
V gene: TRBV18

CDR3 DNA: TGTGCCACCAGCAGAGATTTTCCAGCGGGGGGATCAGAGACCCAGTACTTC
CDR3 protein: CATSRDFPAGGSETQYF
D gene: TRBD2
J gene: TRBJ2-5
clone size: once
V gene: TRBV15

CDR3 DNA: TGTGCCAGCGGGAGGGACCTTAATGAAAAACTGTTTTTT
CDR3 protein: CASGRDLNEKLFF
D gene: -
J gene: TRBJ1-4
clone size: many
V gene: TRBV6-6

CDR3 DNA: TGCGCCAGCAGCCAAGATCCGGGGTTTGGCTCTGGAAACACCATATATTTT
CDR3 protein: CASSQDPGFGSGNTIYF
D gene: -
J gene: TRBJ1-3
clone size: -
V gene: TRBV4-3

CDR3 DNA: TGCGCCAGCAGCCTAGGGACTAGCGGGAGCAGGACCGGGGAGCTGTTTTTT
CDR3 protein: CASSLGTSGSRTGELFF
D gene: TRBD2
J gene: TRBJ2-2
clone size: -
V gene: TRBV5-1

CDR3 DNA: TGCAGCGCCCGAAGCCCCGACAGAGACTCTGGAAACACCATATATTTT
CDR3 protein: CSARSPDRDSGNTIYF
D gene: -
J gene: TRBJ1-3
clone size: -
V gene: TRBV29-1

CDR3 DNA: TGTGCCAGCAGTTTCAGACAGGGCTTTCAGCCCCAGCATTTT
CDR3 protein: CASSFRQGFQPQHF
D gene: TRBD1
J gene: TRBJ1-5
clone size: few
V gene: TRBV6-6

CDR3 DNA: TGCGCCAGCAGCTTGGCCACGGGGGGTGGCACTGAAGCTTTCTTT
CDR3 protein: CASSLATGGGTEAFF
D gene: -
J gene: TRBJ1-1
clone size: -
V gene: TRBV5-1

CDR3 DNA: TGTGCCACCAGCAGAGATACTAACTCGAGGGAGCTGTTTTTT
CDR3 protein: CATSRDTNSRELFF
D gene: -
J gene: TRBJ2-2
clone size: -
V gene: TRBV15

CDR3 DNA: TGTGCCAGCAGCTTAGTCCCTCCGGCCTACGAGCAGTACTTC
CDR3 protein: CASSLVPPAYEQYF
D gene: -
J gene: TRBJ2-7
clone size: once
V gene: TRBV7-2

CDR3 DNA: TGTGCCAGCAGGCAACCCGACAGGGGGGATGAAAAACTGTTTTTT
CDR3 protein: CASRQPDRGDEKLFF
D gene: TRBD1
J gene: TRBJ1-4
clone size: -
V gene: TRBV6-5

CDR3 DNA: TGTGCCAGCAAGCGACTAGCGGGGGGGGCCTACAATGAGCAGTTCTTC
CDR3 protein: CASKRLAGGAYNEQFF
D gene: TRBD2
J gene: TRBJ2-1
clone size: -
V gene: TRBV2

CDR3 DNA: TGCGCCAGCAGCCACCCGGGACAGGGAAAAACTGAAGCTTTCTTT
CDR3 protein: CASSHPGQGKTEAFF
D gene: TRBD1
J gene: TRBJ1-1
clone size: -
V gene: TRBV4-1

CDR3 DNA: TGTGCCAGCTCACCCGGGACCTACGAGCAGTACTTC
CDR3 protein: CASSPGTYEQYF
D gene: -
J gene: TRBJ2-7
clone size: -
V gene: TRBV18

CDR3 DNA: TGCAGCTACAGACAGGGTGACAATGAGCAGTTCTTC
CDR3 protein: CSYRQGDNEQFF
D gene: TRBD1
J gene: TRBJ2-1
clone size: -
V gene: TRBV29-1

CDR3 DNA: TGTGCCAGCAGCCTCGGACTAGCGGGCCACAATGAGCAGTTCTTC
CDR3 protein: CASSLGLAGHNEQFF
D gene: TRBD2
J gene: TRBJ2-1
clone size: -
V gene: TRBV7-7

CDR3 DNA: TGTGCCAGCAGCGGTAACAGGGGCTACACCTTC
CDR3 protein: CASSGNRGYTF
D gene: -
J gene: TRBJ1-2
clone size: -
V gene: TRBV7-9

CDR3 DNA: TGTGCCAGCAGCCCTAACAGGGGGCACACAGATACGCAGTATTTT
CDR3 protein: CASSPNRGHTDTQYF
D gene: TRBD1
J gene: TRBJ2-3
clone size: -
V gene: TRBV5-6

CDR3 DNA: TGTGCCAGCAGGCCGGGACAGGGGTTCTTTTCCCAGCATTTT
CDR3 protein: CASRPGQGFFSQHF
D gene: TRBD1
J gene: TRBJ1-5
clone size: -
V gene: TRBV6-5

CDR3 DNA: TGTGCCATCAGTGAGGTGGGGGCCTTGTACACCTTC
CDR3 protein: CAISEVGALYTF
D gene: -
J gene: TRBJ1-2
clone size: -
V gene: TRBV10-3

CDR3 DNA: TGTGCCAGCAGTTTAGAGACAGGGACGCCCCTCCACTTT
CDR3 protein: CASSLETGTPLHF
D gene: TRBD1
J gene: TRBJ1-6
clone size: few
V gene: TRBV27

CDR3 DNA: TGTGCCAGCAGCTACGGACTAGCGGGAGGGGTCGCCTACGAGCAGTACTTC
CDR3 protein: CASSYGLAGGVAYEQYF
D gene: TRBD2
J gene: TRBJ2-7
clone size: -
V gene: TRBV5-4

CDR3 DNA: TGTGCCAGCAGCCCCCAAAATCAGCCCCAGCATTTT
CDR3 protein: CASSPQNQPQHF
D gene: -
J gene: TRBJ1-5
clone size: -
V gene: TRBV7-2

CDR3 DNA: TGTGCCAGCAGCCAAGATACATTGGGACTAGCGGGGGAGCAGTACTTC
CDR3 protein: CASSQDTLGLAGEQYF
D gene: TRBD2
J gene: TRBJ2-7
clone size: -
V gene: TRBV3-1/TRBV3-2

CDR3 DNA: TGTGCCAGCAGCGACACTACTGGGACTAGCGGGCCCCAATATACGCAGTATTTT
CDR3 protein: CASSDTTGTSGPQYTQYF
D gene: TRBD2
J gene: TRBJ2-3
clone size: -
V gene: TRBV7-9

CDR3 DNA: TGTGCCAGCAGTTTTGGGACAGGGGTCCAAAACATTCAGTACTTC
CDR3 protein: CASSFGTGVQNIQYF
D gene: TRBD1
J gene: TRBJ2-4
clone size: -
V gene: TRBV28

CDR3 DNA: TGTGCCAGCAGCCCCCAGGGATCGAACACTGAAGCTTTCTTT
CDR3 protein: CASSPQGSNTEAFF
D gene: -
J gene: TRBJ1-1
clone size: few
V gene: TRBV7-2

CDR3 DNA: TGTGCCAGCAGTCTTTCCAGACAGGGAACGTATAATTCACCCCTCCACTTT
CDR3 protein: CASSLSRQGTYNSPLHF
D gene: TRBD1
J gene: TRBJ1-6
clone size: -
V gene: TRBV27

CDR3 DNA: TGTGCCAGCAGCTTAGGACTCTCTGGGGCCAACGTCCTGACTTTC
CDR3 protein: CASSLGLSGANVLTF
D gene: -
J gene: TRBJ2-6
clone size: few
V gene: TRBV7-9

CDR3 DNA: TGTGCCAGCAGTGTGTTGCAGATTACAGATACGCAGTATTTT
CDR3 protein: CASSVLQITDTQYF
D gene: -
J gene: TRBJ2-3
clone size: -
V gene: TRBV2

CDR3 DNA: TGTGCCAGCAGCTTCGGGACAGGGGGTTCGGCGGGATGGGGCAATGAGCAGTTCTTC
CDR3 protein: CASSFGTGGSAGWGNEQFF
D gene: TRBD1
J gene: TRBJ2-1
clone size: -
V gene: TRBV7-3

CDR3 DNA: TGTGCCAGTAGTATTTCCCAGGGGGCAGGTCAGCCCCAGCATTTT
CDR3 protein: CASSISQGAGQPQHF
D gene: TRBD1
J gene: TRBJ1-5
clone size: -
V gene: TRBV19

CDR3 DNA: TGTGCCAGTAGTCGGACAGGGACGGATGGCTACACCTTC
CDR3 protein: CASSRTGTDGYTF
D gene: TRBD1
J gene: TRBJ1-2
clone size: -
V gene: TRBV19

CDR3 DNA: TGTGCCAGCAGTATTGGACAGGCGATCTCTGGAAACACCATATATTTT
CDR3 protein: CASSIGQAISGNTIYF
D gene: TRBD1
J gene: TRBJ1-3
clone size: -
V gene: TRBV28

CDR3 DNA: TGTGCCAGCAGCCTAACTGAGGGACAGGGGAAAAACATTCAGTACTTC
CDR3 protein: CASSLTEGQGKNIQYF
D gene: TRBD1
J gene: TRBJ2-4
clone size: -
V gene: TRBV3-1/TRBV3-2

CDR3 DNA: TGTGCCAGCAGCTTAAGATATCAGGGTGAAGCTTTCTTT
CDR3 protein: CASSLRYQGEAFF
D gene: -
J gene: TRBJ1-1
clone size: few
V gene: TRBV11-2

CDR3 DNA: TGCGCCAGCACGCGGGCGGGGGGCAATGGCTACACCTTC
CDR3 protein: CASTRAGGNGYTF
D gene: -
J gene: TRBJ1-2
clone size: few
V gene: TRBV5-1

CDR3 DNA: TGTGCCAGCAGAGGGGGAGTATCCGATGAGCAGTTCTTC
CDR3 protein: CASRGGVSDEQFF
D gene: -
J gene: TRBJ2-1
clone size: -
V gene: TRBV2

CDR3 DNA: TGTGCCAGCTCACCGCCAGGATCGTTATCCGGGGAGCTGTTTTTT
CDR3 protein: CASSPPGSLSGELFF
D gene: -
J gene: TRBJ2-2
clone size: -
V gene: TRBV18